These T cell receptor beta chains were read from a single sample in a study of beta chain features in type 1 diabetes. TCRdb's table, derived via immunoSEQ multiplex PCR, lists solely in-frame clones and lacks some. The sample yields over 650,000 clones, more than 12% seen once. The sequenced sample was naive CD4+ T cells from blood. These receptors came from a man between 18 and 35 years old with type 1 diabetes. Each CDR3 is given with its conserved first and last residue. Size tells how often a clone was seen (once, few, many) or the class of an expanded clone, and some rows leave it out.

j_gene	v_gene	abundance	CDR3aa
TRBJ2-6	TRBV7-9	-	CASRGETPSSGANVLTF
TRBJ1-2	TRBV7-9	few	CASSLVRGGYTF
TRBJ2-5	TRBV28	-	CASTSPGTGDQETQYF
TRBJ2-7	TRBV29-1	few	CSVARGLSYEQYF
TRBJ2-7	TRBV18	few	CASSPGQVEQYF
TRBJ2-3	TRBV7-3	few	CASSPGTSGTDTQYF
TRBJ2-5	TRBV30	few	CACIGLASQTQYF
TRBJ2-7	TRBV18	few	CASSQELEPGYEQYF
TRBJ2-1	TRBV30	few	CAWSVLRTANEQFF
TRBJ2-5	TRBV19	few	CASSFPEEETQYF
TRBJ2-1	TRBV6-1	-	CASSEGFSHRDIWFF
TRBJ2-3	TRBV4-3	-	CASGERDPSVDTQYF
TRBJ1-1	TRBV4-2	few	CASSHPTGGMNTEAFF
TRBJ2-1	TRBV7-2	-	CASSFTSGSYNEQFF
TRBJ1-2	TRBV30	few	CAWRAMALPNYGYTF
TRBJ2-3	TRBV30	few	CALLQNTDTQYF
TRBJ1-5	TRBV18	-	CASSPTAGGSDQPQHF
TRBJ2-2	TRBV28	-	CASSTLAGAGELFF
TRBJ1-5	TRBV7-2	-	CASSGPKTHSNQPQHF
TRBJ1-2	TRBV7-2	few	CASSSNNYGYTF